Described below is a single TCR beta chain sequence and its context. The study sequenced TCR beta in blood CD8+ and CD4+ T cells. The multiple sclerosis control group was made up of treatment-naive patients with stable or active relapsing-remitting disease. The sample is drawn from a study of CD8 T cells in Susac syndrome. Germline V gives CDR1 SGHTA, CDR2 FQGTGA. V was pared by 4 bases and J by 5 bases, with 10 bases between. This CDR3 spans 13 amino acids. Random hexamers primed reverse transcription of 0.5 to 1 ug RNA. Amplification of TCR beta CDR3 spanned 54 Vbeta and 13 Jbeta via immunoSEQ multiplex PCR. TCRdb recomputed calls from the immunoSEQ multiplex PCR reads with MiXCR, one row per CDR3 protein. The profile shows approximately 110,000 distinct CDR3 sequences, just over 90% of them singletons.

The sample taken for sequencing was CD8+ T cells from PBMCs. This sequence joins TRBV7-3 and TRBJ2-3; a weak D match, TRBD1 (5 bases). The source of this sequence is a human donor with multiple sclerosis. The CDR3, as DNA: TGTGCCAGCAGCTCCAGGGTTGGAGATACGCAGTATTTT. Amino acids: CASSSRVGDTQYF. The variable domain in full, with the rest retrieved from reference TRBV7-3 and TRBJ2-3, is GAGVSQTPSNKVTEKGKYVELRCDPISGHTALYWYRQSLGQGPEFLIYFQGTGAADDSGLPNDRFFAVRPEGSVSTLKIQRTERGDSAVYLCASSSRVGDTQYFGPGTRLTVL.